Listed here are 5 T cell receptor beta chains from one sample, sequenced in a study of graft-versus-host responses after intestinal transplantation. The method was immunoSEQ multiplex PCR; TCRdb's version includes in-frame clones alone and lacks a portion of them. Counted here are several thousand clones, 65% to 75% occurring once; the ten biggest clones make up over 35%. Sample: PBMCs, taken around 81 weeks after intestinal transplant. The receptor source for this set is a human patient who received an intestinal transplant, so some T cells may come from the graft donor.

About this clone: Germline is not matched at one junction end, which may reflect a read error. The CDR3 nucleotides read TGTGCCAGCAGCACCTCCTACGGGCAGTACTTC. It codes for CASSTSYGQYF. The gene calls are TRBV7-8 and TRBJ2-7; no clear D. The CDR3 has 11 amino acids. The germline CDR1 and CDR2 sequences are SGHVS and FQNEAQ. The entire variable domain, with the rest obtained from reference TRBV7-8 and TRBJ2-7, is as follows: GAGVSQSPRYKVAKRGQDVALRCDPISGHVSLFWYQQALGQGPEFLTYFQNEAQLDKSGLPSDRFFAERPEGSVSTLKIQRTQQEDSAVYLCASSTSYGQYFGPGTRLTVT.

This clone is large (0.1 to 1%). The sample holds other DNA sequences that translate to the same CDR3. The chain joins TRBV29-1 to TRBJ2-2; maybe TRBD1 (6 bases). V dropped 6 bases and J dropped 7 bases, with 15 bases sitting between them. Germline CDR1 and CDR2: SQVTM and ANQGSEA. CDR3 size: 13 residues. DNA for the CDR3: TGCAGCGTAGACCGACAGGCCGACGGGGAGCTGTTTTTT. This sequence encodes CSVDRQADGELFF.

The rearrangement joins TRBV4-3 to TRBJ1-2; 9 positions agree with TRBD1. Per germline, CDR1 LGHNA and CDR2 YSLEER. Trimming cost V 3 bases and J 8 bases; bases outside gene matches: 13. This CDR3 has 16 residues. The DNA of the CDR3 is TGCGCCAGCAGCCAGAATCCGGGACAGGGACCTTTAGGCTACACCTTC. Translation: CASSQNPGQGPLGYTF.

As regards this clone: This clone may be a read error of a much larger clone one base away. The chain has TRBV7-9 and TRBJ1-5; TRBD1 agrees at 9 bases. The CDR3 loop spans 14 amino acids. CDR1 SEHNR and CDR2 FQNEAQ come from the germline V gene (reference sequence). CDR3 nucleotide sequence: TGTGCCAGCAGCCTTGGGACAGGGAATCGGCCCCAGCATTTT. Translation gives CASSLGTGNRPQHF.

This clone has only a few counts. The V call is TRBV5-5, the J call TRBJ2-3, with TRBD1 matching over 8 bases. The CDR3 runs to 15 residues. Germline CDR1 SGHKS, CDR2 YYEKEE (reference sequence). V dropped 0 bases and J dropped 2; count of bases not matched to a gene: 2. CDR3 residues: CASSLGQGHTDTQYF. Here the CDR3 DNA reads TGTGCCAGCAGCTTGGGACAGGGGCACACAGATACGCAGTATTTT.